This note documents a single TCR beta chain sequence. These data originate in a study of immune characterization of retroperitoneal liposarcoma. The germline V and J ends were trimmed by 0 bases and 11 bases, with 14 bases remaining between them. The CDR3 totals 15 residues. The germline V gene has CDR1 MGHRA and CDR2 YSYEKL. TCRdb re-derived calls from the PCR reads in MiXCR, one entry per CDR3 protein. Of more than 10,000 distinct CDR3 sequences listed, about half are singletons. Sample: tumor tissue. This sequence originates from a female donor with retroperitoneal liposarcoma. The chain is built from TRBV4-1 and TRBJ1-6; possibly TRBD1 for D (5 bases). The CDR3 is CASSQEGAGITPLHF. Here the CDR3 DNA reads TGCGCCAGCAGCCAAGAAGGGGCAGGGATAACACCCCTCCACTTT.